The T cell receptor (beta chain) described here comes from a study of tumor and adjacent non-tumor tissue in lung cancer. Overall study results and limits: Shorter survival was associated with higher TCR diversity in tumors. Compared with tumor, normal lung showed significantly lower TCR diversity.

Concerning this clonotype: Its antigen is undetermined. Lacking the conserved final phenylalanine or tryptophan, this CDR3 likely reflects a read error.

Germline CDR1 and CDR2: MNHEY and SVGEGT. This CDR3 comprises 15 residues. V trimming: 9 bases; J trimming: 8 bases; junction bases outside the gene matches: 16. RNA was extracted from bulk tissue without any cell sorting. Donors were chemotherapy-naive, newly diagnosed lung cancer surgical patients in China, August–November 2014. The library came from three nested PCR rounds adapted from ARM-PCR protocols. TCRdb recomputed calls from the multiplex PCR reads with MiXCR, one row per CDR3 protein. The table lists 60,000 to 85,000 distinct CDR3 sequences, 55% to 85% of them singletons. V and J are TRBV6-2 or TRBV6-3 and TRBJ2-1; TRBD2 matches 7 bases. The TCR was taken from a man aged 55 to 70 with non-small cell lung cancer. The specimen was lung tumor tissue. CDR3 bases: TGTGCCAGTTGTTACAATAGAGGCGGGAGCGATGAGCAGTTCTTA. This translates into CASCYNRGGSDEQFL.